This is a list of T cell receptor beta chains from one sample in a study of blood T cell repertoires in COVID-19. Sequencing was performed with immunoSEQ multiplex PCR; in TCRdb, only in-frame clones are kept and a portion is missing. The data show 150,000 to 200,000 clones, with 82% seen just once and approximately 21% held by the top ten. Sequenced input: peripheral blood. The receptors were gathered from an elderly woman with acute or convalescent COVID-19. Both conserved end residues are part of each CDR3. A D gene is named only where the DNA matches it firmly. Size is omitted from some rows. Given values are once, few, many or a class for expanded clones.

cdr3_nt cdr3_aa v_call d_call j_call clone_size
TGTGCCAGCAGTTTAGGGCGGGCCGAGCAGTACTTC CASSLGRAEQYF TRBV12-3/TRBV12-4 - TRBJ2-7 once
TGTGCCAGCACCCGACAGGGGGCGGGCACAGATACGCAGTATTTT CASTRQGAGTDTQYF TRBV6-5 TRBD1 TRBJ2-3 -
TGTGCCAGCGTGGGGGGGAGAGCAACTAATGAAAAACTGTTTTTT CASVGGRATNEKLFF TRBV2 - TRBJ1-4 -
TGTGCCAGCAGCTTGGAACAAGGCACAGATACGCAGTATTTT CASSLEQGTDTQYF TRBV5-5 - TRBJ2-3 -
TGTGCCAGCAGCTTGGAACAGGCTCTCTCTGGAAACACCATATATTTT CASSLEQALSGNTIYF TRBV5-4 - TRBJ1-3 -
TGTGCCAGCAGTTTCCCTATGCGCTACTATGGCTACACCTTC CASSFPMRYYGYTF TRBV28 - TRBJ1-2 -
TGTGCCAGTAGTACCACCCGGGGGGTGTGGTACGAGCAGTACTTC CASSTTRGVWYEQYF TRBV19 TRBD2 TRBJ2-7 -
TGTGCCAGCAGTTCGGGGTCCTACGAGCAGTACTTC CASSSGSYEQYF TRBV6-2/TRBV6-3 - TRBJ2-7 -
TGTGCCAGTAGTAAACGACAGGGGGTCGTAGGCTCCTACAATGAGCAGTTCTTC CASSKRQGVVGSYNEQFF TRBV19 TRBD1 TRBJ2-1 -
TGTGCCAGCAGCTTTCTTCGGGGGAACTATGGCTACACCTTC CASSFLRGNYGYTF TRBV7-2 - TRBJ1-2 -
TGCGCCAGCAGCCCTCGACTAGCGGGAGTGGGCGATGAGCAGTTCTTC CASSPRLAGVGDEQFF TRBV4-3 TRBD2 TRBJ2-1 -
TGTGCCAGCAGTGACCGACAGGGTAACACTGAAGCTTTCTTT CASSDRQGNTEAFF TRBV6-1 TRBD1 TRBJ1-1 -
TGTGCCAGCGCATCCTATCCAGGGGGCGGTAACTATGGCTACACCTTC CASASYPGGGNYGYTF TRBV9 TRBD1 TRBJ1-2 -
TGTGCCAGCAGCAACCAGGGCAGGTCGTCCTCTGGGGCCAACGTCCTGACTTTC CASSNQGRSSSGANVLTF TRBV6-2/TRBV6-3 - TRBJ2-6 few
TGTGCCAGCATTTCTCCCCCGGGATCCGAAGCTTTCTTT CASISPPGSEAFF TRBV6-5 - TRBJ1-1 -
TGTGCCAGCAGCAAGTGCGGGACTAGCGGGAGAATTGATGAGACCCAGTACTTC CASSKCGTSGRIDETQYF TRBV21-1 - TRBJ2-5 -
TGTGCCAGCAGTTTACAGGGGGGTTACGAGCAGTACTTC CASSLQGGYEQYF TRBV6-5 TRBD1 TRBJ2-7 -
TGTGCCTGGATGGTAGCGGGAGGGATTGAGCAGTTCTTC CAWMVAGGIEQFF TRBV30 TRBD2 TRBJ2-1 few
TGTGCCAGCTCACCATCTTCGCTCGGTGGGGCGGAAAAACTGTTTTTT CASSPSSLGGAEKLFF TRBV18 - TRBJ1-4 -
TGTGCCAGCAGCCATGCTGCTAATCGTCAAGAGACCCAGTACTTC CASSHAANRQETQYF TRBV3-1/TRBV3-2 - TRBJ2-5 -
TGTGCCACCGGGGCGGTCTATGAAAAACTGTTTTTT CATGAVYEKLFF TRBV15 - TRBJ1-4 -
TGTGCCAGCAGCTTACGCGACGGGACAGATACGCAGTATTTT CASSLRDGTDTQYF TRBV7-9 - TRBJ2-3 -
TGCGCCAGCAGTCCCGGGGGACTAGCGGGAGATCTAGATACGCAGTATTTT CASSPGGLAGDLDTQYF TRBV5-1 TRBD2 TRBJ2-3 -
TGCAGCGTTACAGGGCTCTATGGCTACACCTTC CSVTGLYGYTF TRBV29-1 - TRBJ1-2 -
TGTGCCTGGAGTGGGGGCGAAGCTAACTATGGCTACACCTTC CAWSGGEANYGYTF TRBV30 - TRBJ1-2 many
TGCGCCAGCAGCTTAGAGACTAGCGGGACAGGGGAGCAGTACTTC CASSLETSGTGEQYF TRBV5-1 TRBD2 TRBJ2-7 -
TGTGCCAGCAGCCAAGAAGGACCGGGAAAGTTCTTC CASSQEGPGKFF TRBV3-1/TRBV3-2 - TRBJ2-1 -
TGCGCCAGCAGCCAAGATTCTAGCGACCACTACGAGCAGTACTTC CASSQDSSDHYEQYF TRBV4-1 - TRBJ2-7 -
TGCAGCGTTGGGGGCGTGGGGCCCACTGAAGCTTTCTTT CSVGGVGPTEAFF TRBV29-1 - TRBJ1-1 -
TGTGCCAGCAGCGTATCTAGCCGGGTTGACGGCGAGCAGTACTTC CASSVSSRVDGEQYF TRBV9 - TRBJ2-7 -
TGTGCCAGTACTAATGCAGGGGGCGTCACTGAAGCTTTCTTT CASTNAGGVTEAFF TRBV19 TRBD1 TRBJ1-1 -
TGCGCCAGCAGCTTGGCCGGTATCGGGAGCACCGGGGAGCTGTTTTTT CASSLAGIGSTGELFF TRBV5-1 - TRBJ2-2 -
TGTGCCAGCAGTGATCGGGGGGCCGGCTATGGCTACACCTTC CASSDRGAGYGYTF TRBV25-1 - TRBJ1-2 -
TGCGCCAGCAGCTTGGCCAGGAACACTGAAGCTTTCTTT CASSLARNTEAFF TRBV5-1 - TRBJ1-1 -
TGTGCCAGCAGCTTGGGTGGACAGGGGGCAGGTCAGCCCCAGCATTTT CASSLGGQGAGQPQHF TRBV5-6 TRBD1 TRBJ1-5 -
TGTGCCAGGTGGAGCGTCCCGCCCGGGTACTATGGCTACACCTTC CARWSVPPGYYGYTF TRBV27 - TRBJ1-2 -
TGTGCCAGCAGCTTTAGCGGGAGCCAAGAGACCCAGTACTTC CASSFSGSQETQYF TRBV6-5 TRBD2 TRBJ2-5 -
TGTGCCAGCAGTGAAAGTGAGGGGGCTCCCTACGAGCAGTACTTC CASSESEGAPYEQYF TRBV2 TRBD1 TRBJ2-7 -
TGTGCCAGTAGTATAGATCGGCGACAGAACACCGGGGAGCTGTTTTTT CASSIDRRQNTGELFF TRBV19 - TRBJ2-2 few
TGTGCCAGCAGCTTAGCGGGACTTCTAAATGAGCAGTTCTTC CASSLAGLLNEQFF TRBV7-9 - TRBJ2-1 -
TGTGCCAGCAGCGCGCCCCAGGCGGGGCAAGAGACCCAGTACTTC CASSAPQAGQETQYF TRBV6-5 - TRBJ2-5 -
TGTGCCAGCCGACCTGGGACAGGGATGAGCACTGAAGCTTTCTTT CASRPGTGMSTEAFF TRBV5-6 TRBD1 TRBJ1-1 -
TGTGCCAGCAGCGGACAGAGTAGGAGCGGGGATGAGCAGTTCTTC CASSGQSRSGDEQFF TRBV7-6 - TRBJ2-1 -